This entry lists 29 T cell receptor beta chains sequenced from one sample in a study of T-cell memory formation after mild COVID-19. Via MiXCR, TCRdb re-called the 5' RACE reads, giving one row per CDR3 protein. The repertoire has about 88,000 distinct CDR3 sequences, more than 20% of them found once; the top ten carry over 40%. Sequenced material: PBMCs or a T cell subset sorted from them (not recorded which). The receptors stem from a man aged 18 to 35 who had mild COVID-19 (a few samples of this study predate the infection). Cell type and time point are not known.

V usage is TRBV12-5 and J usage is TRBJ2-1, with TRBD1 as a possible D gene (5 bases). Germline values: CDR1 LGHNT, CDR2 FRNRAP. This CDR3 spans 14 amino acids. V was shortened by 7 bases and J by 9 bases, with 19 bases between the two germline ends. This CDR3 is CASALGQVWGEQFF. For the CDR3, the DNA is TGTGCTAGTGCCCTGGGGCAGGTATGGGGTGAGCAGTTCTTC.

This clonotype came up a few times. The V and J genes are TRBV4-1 and TRBJ2-1, with TRBD2 matching over 13 bases. The CDR3 extends over 16 amino acids. Germline loops: CDR1 MGHRA, CDR2 YSYEKL. Trimming cost V 0 bases and J 6 bases; bases outside gene matches: 2. The chain's CDR3 is CASSQDTSGGANEQFF. DNA of the CDR3: TGCGCCAGCAGCCAAGATACTAGCGGGGGGGCCAATGAGCAGTTCTTC.

The rearrangement uses TRBV18 and TRBJ2-5; D not resolved. The V gene's germline CDR1 is KGHSH and CDR2 LQKENI. Deletions cut 5 bases from V and 1 base from J, with 14 bases between. There are 15 residues in the CDR3. The CDR3 region is CASSIRDIIQETQYF. CDR3 in DNA: TGTGCCAGCTCAATTCGAGATATCATCCAAGAGACCCAGTACTTC.

V and J are TRBV4-2 and TRBJ2-5, with TRBD1 matching over 8 bases. The V and J ends lost 4 bases and 1 base, in that order; junction bases with no gene match: 2. Germline-derived CDR1 and CDR2 are LGHNA and YNFKEQ. The CDR3 sequence is 14 residues long. In DNA, the CDR3 is TGTGCCAGCAGCCCCGACAGGGGCCAAGAGACCCAGTACTTC. Translating it yields CASSPDRGQETQYF.

Regarding this clonotype: The junction differs from germline at one of its ends, possibly a read error. In DNA, the CDR3 is TGCGCCGGCAGCCAAGTAAGCAGGACATACGAGCAGTACTTC. Amino acids: CAGSQVSRTYEQYF. The rearrangement joins TRBV4-1 to TRBJ2-7; perhaps TRBD1 as D (5 bases). This CDR3 region has 14 residues. CDR1 and CDR2 (germline): MGHRA, YSYEKL.

This chain links TRBV12-3 or TRBV12-4 with TRBJ2-5; TRBD1 matches at 9 bases. CDR3 length: 16 residues. With 6 bases clipped from V and 4 bases from J, the junction kept 12 bases outside the gene matches. The CDR3, as DNA: TGTGCCAGCAGACCCCCGGGACAGGGAATCGGAGAGACCCAGTACTTC. Residues: CASRPPGQGIGETQYF.

This clonotype was seen only a few times. V and J are TRBV5-1 and TRBJ2-1; the match to TRBD2 covers 7 bases. With V trimmed by 1 base and J by 3 bases, 4 bases remained unmatched. In germline, CDR1 is SGHRS, CDR2 YFSETQ. The CDR3 is 15 amino acids. This CDR3 is CASSLRLADYNEQFF. As DNA, the CDR3 is TGCGCCAGCAGCTTGCGGCTAGCGGACTACAATGAGCAGTTCTTC.

This clonotype has a handful of counts. The CDR3 DNA sequence: TGCAGTGCTAGAGACGGGGACTCTCACTACGAGCAGTACGTC. Its translation is CSARDGDSHYEQYV. The chain joins TRBV20-1 to TRBJ2-7; possibly TRBD2 for D (6 bases). The V end lost 0 bases, the J end lost 3 bases, and 12 bases lay between the germline ends. Germline V CDR1 and CDR2: DFQATT, SNEGSKA (reference sequence). The CDR3 runs to 14 residues.

This clonotype was observed a handful of times. The chain has TRBV5-1 and TRBJ2-1, with D tentatively TRBD1 or TRBD2 (6 bases each). This CDR3 is 14 amino acids long. V gave up 1 base and J gave up 4 bases, with 9 bases separating them. The germline V gene has CDR1 SGHRS and CDR2 YFSETQ. CDR3 sequence: CASSLPGAYNEQFF. The DNA of the CDR3 is TGCGCCAGCAGCTTGCCGGGGGCTTACAATGAGCAGTTCTTC.

This clonotype came up many times. This chain links TRBV4-3 with TRBJ2-1, with 7 positions matching TRBD1. The V gene end was trimmed by 6 bases and the J gene end by 3 bases; junction bases not matched to a gene: 8. In germline, CDR1 is LGHNA, CDR2 YSLEER. CDR3 length: 15 residues. The CDR3 DNA sequence: TGCGCCAGCAGTCGAGGGACAGCTCGCTACAATGAGCAGTTCTTC. This encodes CASSRGTARYNEQFF.

This clonotype was seen only a few times. The chain recombines TRBV6-2 or TRBV6-3 with TRBJ2-5; weak D call: TRBD1 (6 bases). CDR3 length equals 15 residues. V was shortened by 5 bases and J by 5 bases, with 18 bases between the two germline ends. Germline CDR1 and CDR2: MNHEY and SVGEGT. The CDR3 DNA reads TGTGCCAGCAGTGAGAGCCCAACAGGGCTTGAGACCCAGTACTTC. It codes for CASSESPTGLETQYF.

The chain links TRBV10-3 to TRBJ2-5; 9 nucleotides align to TRBD1. This CDR3 region has 15 residues. Trimming at V came to 7 bases and at J to 2 bases, leaving 8 bases not matched to a gene. The germline CDR1 and CDR2 sequences are ENHRY and SYGVKD. This CDR3 reads CAINPRDRDQETQYF. The CDR3 nucleotides read TGTGCCATCAATCCCCGGGACAGGGATCAAGAGACCCAGTACTTC.

This clonotype occurred a few times. The genes are TRBV4-1 and TRBJ1-2, with D perhaps matching TRBD1 (6 bases). V lost 0 bases to trimming and J lost 4 bases, with 12 bases between them. Germline-derived CDR1 and CDR2 are MGHRA and YSYEKL. This CDR3 contains 15 residues. The CDR3 region is CASSQEATGAYGYTF. In nucleotides, the CDR3 is TGCGCCAGCAGCCAAGAGGCCACGGGGGCCTATGGCTACACCTTC.

The V call is TRBV4-2, the J call TRBJ1-1; TRBD1 is a possible D gene (5 bases). Germline V gene data show CDR1 as LGHNA and CDR2 as YNFKEQ. This CDR3 has 14 residues. With 0 bases removed from V and 11 bases from J, the gap between germline ends came to 16 bases. The DNA of the CDR3 is TGTGCCAGCAGCCAAGATGAGGGACTGACTCCGGCTTTCTTT. It codes for CASSQDEGLTPAFF.

The J gene is TRBJ2-3, the V gene TRBV5-1; D tentatively fits TRBD1 or TRBD2 (5 bases each). The CDR3 spans 14 residues. V was pared by 2 bases and J by 1 base, with 8 bases between. Germline V gives CDR1 SGHRS, CDR2 YFSETQ. The chain's CDR3 is CASSFWGRTDTQYF. CDR3 sequence (DNA): TGCGCCAGCAGCTTTTGGGGACGCACAGATACGCAGTATTTT. Variable domain in full (rest from reference TRBV5-1 and TRBJ2-3): KAGVTQTPRYLIKTRGQQVTLSCSPISGHRSVSWYQQTPGQGLQFLFEYFSETQRNKGNFPGRFSGRQFSNSRSEMNVSTLELGDSALYLCASSFWGRTDTQYFGPGTRLTVL.

CDR3 sequence reads: CASSFEAVTDTQYF. CDR3 bases: TGTGCCAGCAGCTTTGAAGCGGTCACAGATACGCAGTATTTT. The V and J genes are TRBV5-6 and TRBJ2-3, with TRBD2 as a possible D gene (5 bases). Per germline, CDR1 SGHDT and CDR2 YYEEEE. The V gene lost 2 bases and the J gene lost 2 bases, with 9 bases spanning the gap. CDR3 length: 14 amino acids.

This clonotype was observed a few times. The chain joins TRBV7-9 to TRBJ2-7; D not resolved. V was cut by 6 bases and J by 2 bases, with 11 bases left in between. There are 13 residues in the CDR3. The germline CDR1 and CDR2 sequences are SEHNR and FQNEAQ (reference sequence). CDR3 protein: CASSFGTTYEQYF. For the CDR3, the DNA is TGTGCCAGCAGTTTCGGAACAACCTACGAGCAGTACTTC.

This clonotype was observed a handful of times. The chain recombines TRBV4-2 with TRBJ2-2, with D possibly TRBD1 on 6 matching bases. The germline gives CDR1 LGHNA, CDR2 YNFKEQ. This CDR3 is built from 16 residues. V lost 2 bases, J lost 4 bases, and 14 bases lay in between. The CDR3 protein is CASSQLRQEVTGELFF. The CDR3 region has the DNA TGTGCCAGCAGCCAACTAAGACAGGAGGTCACCGGGGAGCTGTTTTTT.

The gene calls are TRBV7-9 and TRBJ2-2; the D is unclear. The CDR3 sequence is 12 residues long. The V and J ends lost 5 bases and 6 bases respectively, with 7 bases between them. Germline CDR1 SEHNR, CDR2 FQNEAQ (reference sequence). The CDR3 DNA reads TGTGCCAGCAGCCCGCGGCCCGGGGAGCTGTTTTTT. This sequence encodes CASSPRPGELFF.

The V gene is TRBV10-2, the J gene TRBJ2-2, with D hard to call. Per germline, CDR1 WSHSY and CDR2 SAAADI. Trimming shortened V by 3 bases and J by 1 base, and 6 bases separated the two germline ends. The CDR3 is 14 residues long. The CDR3 nucleotides are TGCGCCAGCAGTGATCTAGGGAACACCGGGGAGCTGTTTTTT. Its protein is CASSDLGNTGELFF.

This clonotype was seen more than once but under ten times. This rearrangement joins TRBV9 to TRBJ2-6, with D possibly being TRBD1 or TRBD2 (5 bases each). The CDR3 length is 19 residues. Germline CDR1 reads SGDLS; CDR2 reads YYNGEE. V was pared by 4 bases and J by 1 base, with 21 bases between. The CDR3 nucleotides are TGTGCCAGCAGCCCCCTAGGGACGAATCTAGTTTCTGGGGCCAACGTCCTGACTTTC. This encodes CASSPLGTNLVSGANVLTF.

This clonotype has only a few counts. The chain couples TRBV6-1 to TRBJ2-3; 8 positions match TRBD2. Germline trimming cut 7 bases from V and 4 bases from J; bases unmatched to any gene: 7. Germline-derived CDR1 and CDR2 are MNHNS and SASEGT. This CDR3 has 14 residues. CDR3 DNA sequence: TGTGCCAGCACTAGTCGGGGGGGGGCAGATACGCAGTATTTT. This sequence encodes CASTSRGGADTQYF.

This clonotype was seen a few times. The V gene is TRBV3-1, the J gene TRBJ2-7, with 8 bases that match TRBD2. V shed 0 bases, J shed 0 bases, and the junction held 1 base outside the gene matches. The CDR3 loop spans 15 amino acids. Germline CDR1 is LGHDT and CDR2 is YNNKEL (reference sequence). The CDR3 region has the DNA TGTGCCAGCAGCCAAGAGGCGGGGGGCTCCTACGAGCAGTACTTC. It is translated as CASSQEAGGSYEQYF.

The V and J genes are TRBV29-1 and TRBJ2-2, with a possible D match to TRBD1 (5 bases). The CDR3 runs to 14 residues. The V gene lost 4 bases and the J gene lost 6 bases, with 15 bases spanning the gap. Germline assignment: CDR1 SQVTM and CDR2 ANQGSEA. The CDR3 region is CSVAGWGSSGELFF. The CDR3, as DNA: TGCAGCGTTGCAGGGTGGGGTAGTTCCGGGGAGCTGTTTTTT.

This clonotype was seen a handful of times. The chain combines TRBV9 with TRBJ2-3; tentatively, D is TRBD2 (5 bases). The CDR3 sequence is 16 residues long. In germline, CDR1 is SGDLS, CDR2 YYNGEE. V was cut by 4 bases and J by 4 bases, with 19 bases left in between. CDR3 in amino acids: CASSSQDGVWPDTQYF. The CDR3 DNA follows: TGTGCCAGCAGCTCTCAAGACGGGGTTTGGCCAGATACGCAGTATTTT.

This clonotype has just a few counts. The CDR3: CASSYSTGILNTEAFF. In DNA, the CDR3 is TGCGCCAGCAGCTATTCCACAGGGATCCTGAACACTGAAGCTTTCTTT. The V and J genes are TRBV4-1 and TRBJ1-1, with TRBD1 as a possible D gene (6 bases). Germline CDR1 reads MGHRA; CDR2 reads YSYEKL. The CDR3 runs to 16 residues. Trimming took off 5 bases at V and 0 bases at J, with 16 bases between the two ends.

This clonotype has more than one count but fewer than ten. V is TRBV4-2 and J is TRBJ2-5, with 8 bases fitting TRBD2. Germline-derived CDR1 and CDR2 are LGHNA and YNFKEQ. The J segment lost 0 bases and the V segment lost 4 bases, leaving 4 bases of the junction unmatched. The CDR3 is made up of 15 amino acids. CDR3 coding DNA: TGTGCCAGCAGCCCGACTAGCGTGGACCAAGAGACCCAGTACTTC. This codes for CASSPTSVDQETQYF.

CDR3 amino acids: CASSWTSGGVGTQYF. Here the CDR3 DNA reads TGCGCCAGCAGCTGGACTAGCGGGGGAGTTGGTACGCAGTATTTT. The chain joins TRBV5-1 to TRBJ2-3; the match to TRBD2 covers 13 bases. V gave up 3 bases and J gave up 8 bases; unmatched junction bases: 6. The CDR3 consists of 15 residues. Per the germline V gene, CDR1 is SGHRS and CDR2 is YFSETQ.

This clonotype occurred a few times. The CDR3 DNA follows: TGCGCCAGCAGCACCCGACTAGCTCGGGCGGAGACCCAGTACTTC. It codes for CASSTRLARAETQYF. This chain links TRBV4-3 with TRBJ2-5, with 7 positions matching TRBD2. The CDR3 covers 15 residues. Per the germline V gene, CDR1 is LGHNA and CDR2 is YSLEER. The V segment lost 5 bases and the J segment 5 bases; nucleotides outside the gene matches: 11.